Shown below are 5 T cell receptor beta chains from a single sample sequenced in a study of blood T cell repertoires in COVID-19. Method: immunoSEQ multiplex PCR; TCRdb's copy keeps in-frame clones and lacks some. In the table there are some 270,000 clones, approximately 91% of which are singletons. The sequenced material came from PBMCs or T cells enriched from blood (not recorded which). Receptor source: a woman aged 40 to 50 who had recovered from COVID-19.

The gene calls are TRBV28 and TRBJ1-1; D gene ambiguous. V lost 5 bases and J lost 2, with 15 bases in between. The CDR3 sequence is 15 residues long. Germline CDR1 and CDR2: MDHEN and SYDVKM. The CDR3 sequence: CASSGQIRGNTEAFF. The CDR3 region has the DNA TGTGCCAGCAGTGGCCAAATCCGGGGAAACACTGAAGCTTTCTTT.

This clone was found once. V and J are TRBV2 and TRBJ2-7; D uncertain. There are 15 residues in the CDR3. Germline V gives CDR1 SNHLY, CDR2 FYNNEI. V was trimmed by 3 bases and J by 0 bases, leaving 12 bases between them. CDR3 in amino acids: CASSDDQVSSYEQYF. In nucleotides, the CDR3 is TGTGCCAGCAGTGATGATCAGGTCAGCTCCTACGAGCAGTACTTC.

V gene TRBV19 combines with J gene TRBJ1-5; TRBD1 matches 10 bases. CDR1 LNHDA and CDR2 SQIVND come from the germline V gene (reference sequence). The CDR3 is 16 residues long. The trim removed 5 bases at V and 5 bases at J, leaving 9 bases unmatched. The CDR3 sequence is CASSPRDRGTHQPQHF. CDR3 in DNA: TGTGCCAGTAGTCCCCGGGACAGGGGAACCCATCAGCCCCAGCATTTT.

This chain links TRBV11-2 with TRBJ2-7; D is perhaps TRBD2 (7 bases). The ends were cut back, 5 bases at V and 7 bases at J, with 21 bases in the middle. From germline, CDR1 is SGHAT and CDR2 FQNNGV. The CDR3 contains 15 residues. CDR3 amino acids: CASSRGRAGALEQYF. The DNA for the CDR3 is TGTGCCAGCAGCAGGGGGAGGGCAGGGGCATTGGAGCAGTACTTC.

A single count supports this clone. The chain combines TRBV3-1 (or the pseudogene TRBV3-2) with TRBJ1-1; perhaps TRBD1 as D (6 bases). The V gene's germline CDR1 is LGHDT and CDR2 YNNKEL (reference sequence). Deletions cut 0 bases from V and 3 bases from J, with 11 bases between. The CDR3 spans 15 residues. CDR3 loop: CASSQDGEGDTEAFF. In nucleotides, the CDR3 is TGTGCCAGCAGCCAAGATGGGGAGGGGGACACTGAAGCTTTCTTT.